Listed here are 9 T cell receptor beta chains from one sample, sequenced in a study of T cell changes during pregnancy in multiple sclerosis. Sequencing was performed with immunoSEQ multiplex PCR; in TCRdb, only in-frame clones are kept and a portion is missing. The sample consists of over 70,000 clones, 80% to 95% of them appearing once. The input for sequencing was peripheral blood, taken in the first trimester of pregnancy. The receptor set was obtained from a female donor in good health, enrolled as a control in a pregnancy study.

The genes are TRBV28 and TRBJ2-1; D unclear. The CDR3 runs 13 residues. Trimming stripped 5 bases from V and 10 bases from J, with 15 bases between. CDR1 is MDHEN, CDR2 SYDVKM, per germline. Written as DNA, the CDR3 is TGTGCCAGCAGTATACAGCCCCGTGGGGAGCAGTTCTTC. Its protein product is CASSIQPRGEQFF.

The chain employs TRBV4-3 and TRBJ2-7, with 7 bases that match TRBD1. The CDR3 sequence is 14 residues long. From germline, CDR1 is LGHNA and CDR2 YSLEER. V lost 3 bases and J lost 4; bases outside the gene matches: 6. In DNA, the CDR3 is TGCGCCAGCAGCCACCGGGACAGCGGTTACGAGCAGTACTTC. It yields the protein CASSHRDSGYEQYF.

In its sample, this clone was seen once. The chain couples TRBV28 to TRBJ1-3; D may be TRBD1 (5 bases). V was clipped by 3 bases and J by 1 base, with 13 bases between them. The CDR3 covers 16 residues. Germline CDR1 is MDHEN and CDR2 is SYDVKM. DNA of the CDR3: TGTGCCAGCAGTTTCGCCGCGGGGGTATCTGGAAACACCATATATTTT. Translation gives CASSFAAGVSGNTIYF.

DNA for the CDR3: TGTGCCAGCTCACCGGGGAGGGCCTCTACCGGGGAGCTGTTTTTT. Its translation is CASSPGRASTGELFF. The genes are TRBV18 and TRBJ2-2; 7 bases fit TRBD2. The ends lost 3 bases at V and 5 bases at J; junction bases unmatched: 6. Germline V gene data show CDR1 as KGHSH and CDR2 as LQKENI. The CDR3 length is 15 residues. The variable domain in full, with the rest retrieved from reference TRBV18 and TRBJ2-2, is NAGVMQNPRHLVRRRGQEARLRCSPMKGHSHVYWYRQLPEEGLKFMVYLQKENIIDESGMPKERFSAEFPKEGPSILRIQQVVRGDSAAYFCASSPGRASTGELFFGEGSRLTVL.

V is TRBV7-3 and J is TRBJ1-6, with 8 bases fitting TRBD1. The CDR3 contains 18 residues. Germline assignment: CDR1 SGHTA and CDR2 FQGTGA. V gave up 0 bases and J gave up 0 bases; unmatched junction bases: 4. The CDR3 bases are TGTGCCAGCAGCTTAACGGGACAGGTGGGCTCCTATAATTCACCCCTCCACTTT. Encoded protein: CASSLTGQVGSYNSPLHF.

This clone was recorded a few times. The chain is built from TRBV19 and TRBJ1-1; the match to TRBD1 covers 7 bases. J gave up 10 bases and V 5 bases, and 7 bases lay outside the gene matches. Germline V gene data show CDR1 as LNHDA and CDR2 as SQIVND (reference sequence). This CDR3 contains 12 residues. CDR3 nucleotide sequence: TGTGCCAGTAGTGAACTGGGACAGCCAGCTTTCTTT. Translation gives CASSELGQPAFF.

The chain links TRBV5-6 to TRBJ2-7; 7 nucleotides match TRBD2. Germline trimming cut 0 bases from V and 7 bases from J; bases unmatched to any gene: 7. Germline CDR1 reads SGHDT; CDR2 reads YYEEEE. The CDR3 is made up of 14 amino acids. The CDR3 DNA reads TGTGCCAGCAGCTTGGGGGCGGGAGCGTGGGAGCAGTACTTC. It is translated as CASSLGAGAWEQYF.

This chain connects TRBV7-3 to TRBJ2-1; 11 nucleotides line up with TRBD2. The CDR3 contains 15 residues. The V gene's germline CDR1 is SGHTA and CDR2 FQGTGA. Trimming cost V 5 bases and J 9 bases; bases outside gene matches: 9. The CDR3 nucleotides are TGTGCCAGCAGCCCGATTAGCGGGGGGGGCGGTGAGCAGTTCTTC. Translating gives CASSPISGGGGEQFF.

CDR3 in DNA: TGTGCCAGCAGTCACACAGAGGACTTGAGAGGGGAGCTGTTTTTT. Residues: CASSHTEDLRGELFF. The rearrangement links TRBV27 to TRBJ2-2; a possible D gene is TRBD2 (5 bases). The CDR3 consists of 15 residues. Germline V gene lookup returns CDR1 MNHEY and CDR2 SMNVEV (reference sequence). Between the trimmed V and J ends, which lost 5 bases and 8 bases, there was a span of 18 bases.